This entry lists 27 T cell receptor beta chains sequenced from one sample in a study of long-term antiretroviral therapy in people with HIV. Runs used v3.0 of the immunoSEQ assay and were done at survey level. This table comes from immunoSEQ multiplex PCR, and its TCRdb copy is limited to in-frame clones, with some not included. Of roughly 17,000 clones detected, almost 80% appear once; the ten largest clones hold 10% to 11%. The sample was unsorted PBMCs, taken 2.3 years after starting antiretroviral therapy. The receptors here all came from a woman aged 40-49 years with HIV.

CDR3 region: CAIRKSTGTGVAGELFF. The CDR3 DNA sequence: TGTGCCATCAGAAAATCTACCGGGACAGGGGTGGCCGGGGAGCTGTTTTTT. V gene TRBV10-3 combines with J gene TRBJ2-2, with 10 bases aligning to TRBD1. V was pared by 6 bases and J by 6 bases, with 13 bases of the junction left unmatched. CDR3 length: 17 amino acids. Looked up from germline, CDR1 is ENHRY and CDR2 is SYGVKD.

The rearrangement links TRBV30 to TRBJ2-5; D remains ambiguous. In germline, CDR1 is GTSNPN, CDR2 SVGIG (reference sequence). The CDR3 is 15 residues long. V was shortened by 0 bases and J by 2 bases, with 13 bases between the two germline ends. CDR3 sequence reads: CAWSVGKQIQETQYF. For the CDR3, the DNA is TGTGCCTGGAGTGTTGGGAAACAGATACAAGAGACCCAGTACTTC.

The sample holds a few counts of this clone. The genes are TRBV6-5 and TRBJ1-1; the D is unclear. The CDR3 length is 13 residues. CDR1 and CDR2 from the germline V gene are MNHEY and SVGAGI. The V and J ends lost 4 bases and 0 bases respectively, with 6 bases between them. The chain's CDR3 is CASSLGLNTEAFF. The CDR3 nucleotides are TGTGCCAGCAGTTTAGGCCTGAACACTGAAGCTTTCTTT.

The chain uses TRBV19 and TRBJ2-2; 10 nucleotides agree with TRBD2. The CDR3 sequence is 15 residues long. Germline CDR1 LNHDA, CDR2 SQIVND (reference sequence). Trimming took 3 bases from V and 7 from J; bases not matched to a gene: 5. The CDR3 is CASSIGTSDFGELFF. The CDR3 DNA is TGTGCCAGTAGTATCGGGACTAGCGATTTCGGGGAGCTGTTTTTT.

The chain has TRBV5-4 and TRBJ2-4; the match to TRBD1 covers 10 bases. J was trimmed by 5 bases and V by 7 bases; bases with no gene match: 3. Germline V gene lookup returns CDR1 SGHNT and CDR2 YYREEE (reference sequence). This CDR3 region has 13 residues. This CDR3 reads CASGGQGENIQYF. In DNA form, the CDR3 reads TGTGCCAGCGGCGGACAGGGGGAAAACATTCAGTACTTC.

This sequence joins TRBV10-1 and TRBJ2-5, with D perhaps TRBD2 (7 bases). This CDR3 region has 14 residues. Germline values: CDR1 WNHNN, CDR2 SYGVQD (reference sequence). Trimming removed 6 bases from V and 5 bases from J, with 16 bases in between. The CDR3 region is CASSAGASWETQYF. In DNA form, the CDR3 reads TGCGCCAGCAGCGCGGGGGCTTCCTGGGAGACCCAGTACTTC.

The chain is built from TRBV27 and TRBJ1-2, with 11 bases that match TRBD1. Germline-derived CDR1 and CDR2 are MNHEY and SMNVEV (reference sequence). V lost 3 bases to trimming and J lost 4 bases; unmatched junction nucleotides: 13. This CDR3 region has 18 residues. The CDR3: CASSFRHSGTGGSYGYTF. The DNA for the CDR3 is TGTGCCAGCAGTTTTAGACATTCCGGGACAGGGGGTAGCTATGGCTACACCTTC.

The chain has TRBV7-8 and TRBJ1-4; no clear D. Germline CDR1 and CDR2: SGHVS and FQNEAQ. CDR3 size: 15 residues. Between the trimmed V and J ends, which lost 1 base and 8 bases, there was a span of 14 bases. The CDR3 is CASSLVRGRTEKLFF. The CDR3, as DNA: TGTGCCAGCAGCTTAGTGAGAGGAAGAACGGAAAAACTGTTTTTT.

The chain recombines TRBV7-9 with TRBJ1-2, with TRBD1 matching 10 bases. The length of the CDR3 is 17 residues. Losses at the gene ends were 4 bases for V and 7 bases for J; bases not matched to a gene: 15. Germline values: CDR1 SEHNR, CDR2 FQNEAQ (reference sequence). CDR3 DNA: TGTGCCAGCAGCTGGGATAGGGACAGGGGCGTTTTAAGTGGCTACACCTTC. This sequence encodes CASSWDRDRGVLSGYTF.

The CDR3: CASSGFAAGGETQYF. In DNA, the CDR3 is TGTGCCAGCAGTGGTTTTGCGGCGGGAGGTGAGACCCAGTACTTC. The chain couples TRBV6-4 to TRBJ2-5; 8 nucleotides match TRBD2. The CDR3 spans 15 residues. Trimming took 4 bases from V and 5 from J; bases not matched to a gene: 9. Germline V gene sequence: CDR1 MRHNA, CDR2 SNTAGT.

This clone was seen only a few times. This chain joins TRBV7-2 and TRBJ1-5; 7 positions match TRBD1. With 5 bases clipped from V and 9 bases from J, the junction kept 1 base outside the gene matches. CDR3 length equals 11 residues. Germline CDR1 SGHTA, CDR2 FQGNSA. The CDR3: CASSQGGPQHF. The CDR3 DNA reads as TGTGCCAGCAGCCAGGGGGGGCCCCAGCATTTT.

CDR3: CASRMTGTDTQYF. The CDR3 bases are TGTGCCAGCAGGATGACAGGCACAGATACGCAGTATTTT. The V gene is TRBV25-1, the J gene TRBJ2-3; a weak D match, TRBD1 (5 bases). Germline assignment: CDR1 MGHDK and CDR2 SYGVNS. The germline V and J ends were trimmed by 6 bases and 1 base, with 8 bases remaining between them. This CDR3 is built from 13 residues.

This chain links TRBV10-3 with TRBJ2-2; D is undetermined. The CDR3 runs 18 residues. Germline V gene lookup returns CDR1 ENHRY and CDR2 SYGVKD. V shed 0 bases and J shed 0 bases, with 14 bases lying between them. The DNA of the CDR3 is TGTGCCATCAGTGAGTCCAACAACATGCTCGCGAACACCGGGGAGCTGTTTTTT. It specifies CAISESNNMLANTGELFF.

This clone is labeled as large. This chain uses TRBV4-1 with TRBJ2-7; D call uncertain. Trimming took 1 base from V and 1 from J, leaving 8 bases between them. CDR1 and CDR2 from the germline V gene are MGHRA and YSYEKL. The CDR3 has 14 amino acids. The CDR3 nucleotides are TGCGCCAGCAGCCAAGGGGCCGGTTCCTACGAGCAGTACTTC. Encoded protein: CASSQGAGSYEQYF.

The chain has TRBV19 and TRBJ2-7, with 9 bases fitting TRBD2. Germline V CDR1 and CDR2: LNHDA, SQIVND (reference sequence). This CDR3 is built from 16 residues. V gave up 0 bases and J gave up 3 bases; unmatched junction bases: 6. The CDR3 loop reads CASSIEGSGRIYEQYF. CDR3 DNA sequence: TGTGCCAGTAGTATAGAGGGTAGCGGGAGAATCTACGAGCAGTACTTC.

V is TRBV5-5 and J is TRBJ1-1; weak D call: TRBD1 (6 bases). This CDR3 is 16 amino acids long. The ends were cut back, 3 bases at V and 1 base at J, with 16 bases in the middle. Germline V CDR1 and CDR2: SGHKS, YYEKEE (reference sequence). This CDR3 is CASSSDKGVGNTEAFF. The CDR3 nucleotides read TGTGCCAGCAGCTCGGATAAGGGGGTCGGGAACACTGAAGCTTTCTTT.

This chain connects TRBV7-6 to TRBJ2-5; D gene uncertain. The V and J ends lost 5 bases and 3 bases respectively, with 7 bases between them. This CDR3 is 12 amino acids long. Per germline, CDR1 SGHVS and CDR2 FNYEAQ. As DNA, the CDR3 is TGTGCCAGCAGCCCTGGGGAAGAGACCCAGTACTTC. It yields the protein CASSPGEETQYF.

This chain joins TRBV5-8 and TRBJ2-5, with D possibly being TRBD2 (5 bases). The CDR3 has 15 residues. Germline lookup yields CDR1 SGHTS and CDR2 YDEGEE. The germline V and J ends were trimmed by 2 bases and 3 bases, with 14 bases remaining between them. CDR3 in amino acids: CASSFRTVAKETQYF. As DNA, the CDR3 is TGTGCCAGCAGCTTCCGGACTGTGGCTAAAGAGACCCAGTACTTC.

The chain links TRBV5-1 to TRBJ2-3; TRBD2 might be the D (7 bases). CDR1 SGHRS and CDR2 YFSETQ come from the germline V gene. The V gene lost 2 bases and the J gene lost 2 bases, with 12 bases spanning the gap. The CDR3 covers 15 residues. CDR3 residues: CASSFWGGPTDTQYF. The CDR3 DNA reads TGCGCCAGCAGCTTTTGGGGGGGGCCCACAGATACGCAGTATTTT.

The chain is built from TRBV2 and TRBJ1-4; D gene uncertain. The CDR3 runs 14 residues. The V end was cut by 2 bases, the J end by 4 bases, with 8 bases between. Germline V gene lookup returns CDR1 SNHLY and CDR2 FYNNEI. CDR3 sequence reads: CASSEFSLNEKLFF. The CDR3 DNA reads TGTGCCAGCAGTGAATTCAGTCTTAATGAAAAACTGTTTTTT.

V gene TRBV18 combines with J gene TRBJ1-5; the D is unclear. The germline gives CDR1 KGHSH, CDR2 LQKENI. The CDR3 is made up of 15 amino acids. Trimming shortened V by 2 bases and J by 3 bases, and 11 bases separated the two germline ends. CDR3: CASSPGVTNNQPQHF. The CDR3 DNA reads TGTGCCAGCTCACCAGGGGTAACAAACAATCAGCCCCAGCATTTT.

The rearrangement uses TRBV28 and TRBJ1-5, with a possible D match to TRBD1 (5 bases). From germline, CDR1 is MDHEN and CDR2 SYDVKM. Trimming left V 6 bases short and J 0 bases short, with 12 bases between. The CDR3 runs 15 residues. CDR3 region: CASSSPGYSNQPQHF. The CDR3 nucleotides are TGTGCCAGCAGCTCTCCAGGGTATAGCAATCAGCCCCAGCATTTT.

This rearrangement joins TRBV2 to TRBJ1-1; TRBD1 matches at 10 bases. J gave up 4 bases and V 11 bases, and 7 bases lay outside the gene matches. Per germline, CDR1 SNHLY and CDR2 FYNNEI. CDR3 length equals 13 residues. CDR3 in DNA: TGTGCCGGAAGACAGGGGGCCGGCACTGAAGCTTTCTTT. Its protein product is CAGRQGAGTEAFF.

The chain uses TRBV7-8 and TRBJ2-7; D may be TRBD1 or TRBD2 (5 bases each). V was trimmed by 1 base and J by 4 bases, leaving 20 bases between them. Germline V CDR1 and CDR2: SGHVS, FQNEAQ. CDR3 length: 17 amino acids. The CDR3: CASSLGHGAGIYYEQYF. The CDR3 bases are TGTGCCAGCAGCTTAGGGCACGGGGCAGGAATTTATTACGAGCAGTACTTC.

The CDR3 coding sequence is TGTGCCAGCAGCGCCCTCGGCCCGGCGACAGATACGCAGTATTTT. This translates into CASSALGPATDTQYF. The chain has TRBV9 and TRBJ2-3; D not resolved. With 3 bases removed from V and 3 bases from J, the gap between germline ends came to 14 bases. This CDR3 contains 15 residues. Germline CDR1 reads SGDLS; CDR2 reads YYNGEE.

The chain uses TRBV30 and TRBJ2-1, with TRBD2 identical over 11 bases. Trimming cost V 2 bases and J 6 bases; bases outside gene matches: 6. Per the germline V gene, CDR1 is GTSNPN and CDR2 is SVGIG (reference sequence). This CDR3 contains 15 residues. The CDR3 sequence: CAWSIAGGPPNEQFF. CDR3 nucleotide sequence: TGTGCCTGGAGTATAGCGGGGGGGCCTCCCAATGAGCAGTTCTTC.

The J gene is TRBJ2-1, the V gene TRBV7-6, with D perhaps being TRBD1 or TRBD2 (5 bases each). This CDR3 spans 14 amino acids. Germline V CDR1 and CDR2: SGHVS, FNYEAQ. Trimming removed 5 bases at V and 3 bases at J, with 11 bases between. The CDR3 reads CASSPSGGYNEQFF. In nucleotides, the CDR3 is TGTGCCAGCAGCCCCTCTGGGGGCTACAATGAGCAGTTCTTC.